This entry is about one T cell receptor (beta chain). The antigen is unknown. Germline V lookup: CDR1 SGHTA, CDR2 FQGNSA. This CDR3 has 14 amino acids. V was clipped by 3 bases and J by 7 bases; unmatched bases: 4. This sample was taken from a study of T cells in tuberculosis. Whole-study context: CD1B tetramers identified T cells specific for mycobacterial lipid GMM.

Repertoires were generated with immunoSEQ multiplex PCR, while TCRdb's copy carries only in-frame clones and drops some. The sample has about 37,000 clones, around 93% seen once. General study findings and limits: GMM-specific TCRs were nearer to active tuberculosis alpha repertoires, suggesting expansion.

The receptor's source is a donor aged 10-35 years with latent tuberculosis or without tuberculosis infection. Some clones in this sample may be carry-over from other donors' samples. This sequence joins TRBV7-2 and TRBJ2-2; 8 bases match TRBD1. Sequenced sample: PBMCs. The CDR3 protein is CASSLDRAGGELFF. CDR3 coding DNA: TGTGCCAGCAGCTTGGACAGGGCGGGCGGGGAGCTGTTTTTT.